The rows below give T cell receptor beta chains drawn from one sample of a study of CXCR3-negative and CXCR3-positive naive CD8 T cells. TCRdb re-called the 5' RACE reads, yielding one record per CDR3 amino acid sequence without DNA. This table lists over 45,000 distinct CDR3 sequences. Sequenced sample: naive CXCR3- CD8+ T cells from blood. The source is a human donor in good health. Some clones in this sample may be carry-over from other donors' samples. Each CDR3 is given with its conserved first and last residue. Fields, in order: V gene, J gene, CDR3 protein.

>TRBV28|TRBJ2-2
CASSRDSVYGELFF
>TRBV7-2|TRBJ2-7
CASSLVSDYEQYF
>TRBV7-6|TRBJ1-2
CASSPDGTSNYGYTF
>TRBV12-3/TRBV12-4|TRBJ1-2
CASSLPGTEYGYTF
>TRBV28|TRBJ1-5
CASLQGPGGNQPQHF
>TRBV7-7|TRBJ2-7
CASSSGTGYDEQYF
>TRBV4-3|TRBJ2-5
CASSHGWGAEETQYF
>TRBV9|TRBJ2-1
CASSVARNEQFF
>TRBV6-6|TRBJ1-5
CASSPPLTGGNQPQHF
>TRBV7-6|TRBJ2-7
CASSWGQGSSYEQYF
>TRBV27|TRBJ2-5
CASSFFPVRETQYF
>TRBV2|TRBJ2-3
CASSEPLAGGPPDTQYF
>TRBV9|TRBJ1-1
CASSALGPANTEAFF
>TRBV4-2|TRBJ2-3
CASSQAEGSTDTQYF
>TRBV28|TRBJ2-2
CASSTRTGPGELFF
>TRBV3-1|TRBJ2-1
CASSQDFQRTGNDNEQFF
>TRBV20-1|TRBJ2-4
CSATNPTGAKNIQYF
>TRBV28|TRBJ2-1
CASSPTGQTYNEQFF
>TRBV2|TRBJ2-5
CASSEDGGETQYF
>TRBV7-2|TRBJ2-1
CASSLIGAGGYNEQFF
>TRBV25-1|TRBJ2-7
CASSEFSGGRHEQYF
>TRBV29-1|TRBJ1-5
CSVDPGTGGDQPQHF
>TRBV7-3|TRBJ1-2
CASSLKRDRRRYGYTF
>TRBV12-3/TRBV12-4|TRBJ2-7
CASSLSRGSGQLSYEQYF
>TRBV27|TRBJ1-2
CASSTGLRSTYGYTF
>TRBV7-6|TRBJ2-5
CASSLAVAVEETQYF
>TRBV28|TRBJ1-2
CASSWDNNYGYTF
>TRBV7-6|TRBJ2-3
CASSLYSFTDTQYF
>TRBV7-6|TRBJ2-1
CASSLDGRVYNEQFF
>TRBV29-1|TRBJ2-7
CSVEDDSRTYEQYF
>TRBV29-1|TRBJ2-7
CSVLQGPRSYEQYF
>TRBV10-3|TRBJ2-3
CAIREPDTDTQYF
>TRBV4-2|TRBJ1-4
CASSQDGSQGGDEKLFF
>TRBV5-1|TRBJ1-2
CASRPDRVSGYTF
>TRBV19|TRBJ2-1
CASKLGPYNEQFF
>TRBV6-2/TRBV6-3|TRBJ2-7
CASSYSPYEQYF
>TRBV20-1|TRBJ2-7
CSARTRNSYEQYF
>TRBV12-3/TRBV12-4|TRBJ2-1
CASSFNGQVVNEQFF
>TRBV6-1|TRBJ2-2
CASIGVTGEPFF
>TRBV7-8|TRBJ2-5
CASSFFPGMETQYF